This T cell receptor beta chain was identified in a study of T-cell reconstitution after alpha-beta-depleted transplantation in children. Many counts were recorded for this clonotype. J was trimmed by 6 bases and V by 4 bases; bases with no gene match: 7. The germline CDR1 and CDR2 sequences are MNHEY and SMNVEV (reference sequence). CDR3 length equals 15 residues. The library targeted TCRbeta and was prepared with unique molecular identifiers. MiXCR, applied by TCRdb to the PCR reads, yields one record per CDR3 protein. The sample lists roughly 89,000 distinct CDR3 sequences; over 9% were seen once. The J gene is TRBJ2-2, the V gene TRBV27, with 8 bases fitting TRBD1. The specimen was PBMCs from the stem cell graft donor, collected from the stem cell graft. The origin of this receptor is a human donor who donated a stem cell graft to a child with inherited bone marrow failure. The CDR3 region has the DNA TGTGCCAGCAGTTGGGCAGGGGGCGCCCCCGGGGAGCTGTTTTTT. It translates to CASSWAGGAPGELFF.